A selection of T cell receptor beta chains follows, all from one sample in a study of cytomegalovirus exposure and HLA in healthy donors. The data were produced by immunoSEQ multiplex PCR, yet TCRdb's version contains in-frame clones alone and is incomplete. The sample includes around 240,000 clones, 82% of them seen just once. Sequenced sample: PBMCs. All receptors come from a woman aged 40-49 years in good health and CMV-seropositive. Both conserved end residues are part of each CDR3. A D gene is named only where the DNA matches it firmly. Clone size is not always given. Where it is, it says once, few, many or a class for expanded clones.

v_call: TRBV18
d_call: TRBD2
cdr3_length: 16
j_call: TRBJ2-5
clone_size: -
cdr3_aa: CASSPMASGSQETQYF
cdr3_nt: TGTGCCAGCTCACCAATGGCTAGCGGGAGCCAAGAGACCCAGTACTTC

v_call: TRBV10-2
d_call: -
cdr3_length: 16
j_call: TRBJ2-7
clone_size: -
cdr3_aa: CASSELAQGLSYEQYF
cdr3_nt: TGCGCCAGCAGTGAATTGGCGCAGGGCCTCTCCTACGAGCAGTACTTC

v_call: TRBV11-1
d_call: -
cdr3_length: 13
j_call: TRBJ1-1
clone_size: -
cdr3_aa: CASSLRELAEAFF
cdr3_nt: TGTGCCAGCAGCTTAAGGGAGCTCGCTGAAGCTTTCTTT

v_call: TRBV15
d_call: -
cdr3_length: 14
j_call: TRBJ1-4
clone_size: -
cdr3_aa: CATSRVSRAEKLFF
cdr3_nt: TGTGCCACCAGCAGGGTCAGCAGGGCTGAAAAACTGTTTTTT

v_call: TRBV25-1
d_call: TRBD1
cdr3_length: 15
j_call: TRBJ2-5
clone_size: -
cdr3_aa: CASSERTGTLETQYF
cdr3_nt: TGTGCCAGCAGTGAACGGACAGGGACTTTAGAGACCCAGTACTTC

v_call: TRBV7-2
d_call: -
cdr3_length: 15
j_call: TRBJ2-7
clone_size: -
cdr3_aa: CASSLVGTNSYEQYF
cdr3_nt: TGTGCCAGCAGCTTAGTCGGGACAAACTCCTACGAGCAGTACTTC

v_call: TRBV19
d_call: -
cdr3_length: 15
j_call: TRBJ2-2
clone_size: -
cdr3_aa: CASRVPRGNTGELFF
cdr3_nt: TGTGCCAGTAGGGTTCCCAGGGGAAACACCGGGGAGCTGTTTTTT

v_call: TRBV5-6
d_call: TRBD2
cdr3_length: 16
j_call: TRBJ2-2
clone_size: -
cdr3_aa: CASSFSISGSPGELFF
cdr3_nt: TGTGCCAGCAGCTTCAGTATTAGCGGGAGTCCCGGGGAGCTGTTTTTT

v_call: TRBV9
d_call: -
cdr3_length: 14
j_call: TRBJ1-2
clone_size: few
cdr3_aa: CASSVGRLPYGYTF
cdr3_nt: TGTGCCAGCAGCGTAGGCAGACTACCCTATGGCTACACCTTC

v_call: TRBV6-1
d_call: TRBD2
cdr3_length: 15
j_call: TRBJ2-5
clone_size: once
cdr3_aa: CASTSGRAGGETQYF
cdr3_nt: TGTGCCAGCACCAGCGGGAGGGCCGGAGGAGAGACCCAGTACTTC

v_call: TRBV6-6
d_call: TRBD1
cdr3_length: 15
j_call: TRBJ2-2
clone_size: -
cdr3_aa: CASSFGQGGTGELFF
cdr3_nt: TGTGCCAGCAGTTTTGGACAGGGAGGCACCGGGGAGCTGTTTTTT

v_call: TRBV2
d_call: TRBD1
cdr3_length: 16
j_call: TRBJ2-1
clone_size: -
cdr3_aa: CASSRIPGQGTNEQFF
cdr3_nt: TGTGCCAGCAGTAGGATCCCGGGACAGGGGACCAATGAGCAGTTCTTC

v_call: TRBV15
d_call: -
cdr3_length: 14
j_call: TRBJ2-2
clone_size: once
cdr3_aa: CATSRDQIPGELFF
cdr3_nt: TGTGCCACCAGCAGAGATCAGATACCCGGGGAGCTGTTTTTT

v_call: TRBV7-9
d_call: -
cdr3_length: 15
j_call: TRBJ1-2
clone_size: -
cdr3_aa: CASSYPRFIPYGYTF
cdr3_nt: TGTGCCAGCAGCTATCCCCGGTTTATTCCGTATGGCTACACCTTC

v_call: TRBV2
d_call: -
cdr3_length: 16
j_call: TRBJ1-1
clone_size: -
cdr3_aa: CASSAGVWGRQTEAFF
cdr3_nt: TGTGCCAGCAGCGCTGGCGTCTGGGGGCGTCAAACTGAAGCTTTCTTT

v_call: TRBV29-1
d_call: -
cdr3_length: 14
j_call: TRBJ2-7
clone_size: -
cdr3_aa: CSVEFPTSSYEQYF
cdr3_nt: TGCAGCGTTGAATTTCCTACGAGCTCCTACGAGCAGTACTTC

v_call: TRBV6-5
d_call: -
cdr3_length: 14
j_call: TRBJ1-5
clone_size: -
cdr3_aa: CASSYSREVQPQHF
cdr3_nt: TGTGCCAGCAGTTACTCGAGGGAAGTTCAGCCCCAGCATTTT

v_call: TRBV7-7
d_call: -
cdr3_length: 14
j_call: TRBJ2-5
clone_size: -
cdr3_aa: CASSLARATETQYF
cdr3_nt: TGTGCTAGCAGCTTAGCGAGGGCCACAGAGACCCAGTACTTC

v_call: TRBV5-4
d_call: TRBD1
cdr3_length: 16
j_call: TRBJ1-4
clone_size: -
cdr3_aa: CASSLGDRGRREKLFF
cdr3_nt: TGTGCCAGCAGCTTAGGCGACAGGGGACGAAGAGAAAAACTGTTTTTT

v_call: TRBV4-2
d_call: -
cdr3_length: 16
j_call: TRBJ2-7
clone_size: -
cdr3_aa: CARHSRHSWALIEQYF
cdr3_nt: TGTGCCAGACATTCAAGGCACAGCTGGGCCTTAATCGAGCAGTACTTC

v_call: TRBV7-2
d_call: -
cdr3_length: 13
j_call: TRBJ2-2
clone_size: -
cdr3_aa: CASSLFVTGELFF
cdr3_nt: TGTGCCAGCAGCTTGTTCGTCACCGGGGAGCTGTTTTTT

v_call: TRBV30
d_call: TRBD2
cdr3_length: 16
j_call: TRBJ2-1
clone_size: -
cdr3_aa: CAWTPLGGRSYNEQFF
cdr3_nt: TGTGCCTGGACCCCTCTGGGGGGGAGGTCCTACAATGAGCAGTTCTTC

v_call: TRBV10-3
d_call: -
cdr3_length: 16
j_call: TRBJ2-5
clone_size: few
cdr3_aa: CAISESATGSVENQYF
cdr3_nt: TGTGCCATCAGTGAGTCGGCAACCGGGAGTGTCGAGAACCAGTACTTC

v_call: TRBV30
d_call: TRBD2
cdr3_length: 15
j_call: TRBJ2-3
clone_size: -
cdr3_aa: CAWSAGRGSTDTQYF
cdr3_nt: TGTGCCTGGAGTGCTGGGCGGGGGAGCACAGATACGCAGTATTTT

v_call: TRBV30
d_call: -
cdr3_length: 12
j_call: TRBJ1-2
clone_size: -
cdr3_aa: CAWSVPAGGYTF
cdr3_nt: TGTGCCTGGAGTGTTCCTGCGGGGGGCTACACCTTC

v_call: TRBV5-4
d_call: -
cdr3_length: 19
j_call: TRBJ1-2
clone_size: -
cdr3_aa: CASSLEASPPGHSSYGYTF
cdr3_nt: TGTGCCAGCAGCTTGGAGGCTTCGCCCCCGGGACATTCAAGCTATGGCTACACCTTC

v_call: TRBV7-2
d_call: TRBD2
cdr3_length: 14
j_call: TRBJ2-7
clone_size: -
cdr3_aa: CASRGSGGPYEQYF
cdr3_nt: TGTGCCAGCAGAGGGAGCGGGGGGCCCTACGAGCAGTACTTC

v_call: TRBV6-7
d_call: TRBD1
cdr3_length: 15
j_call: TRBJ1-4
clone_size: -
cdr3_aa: CASSPKTGVNEKLFF
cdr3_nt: TGTGCCAGCAGTCCCAAGACAGGGGTTAATGAAAAACTGTTTTTT

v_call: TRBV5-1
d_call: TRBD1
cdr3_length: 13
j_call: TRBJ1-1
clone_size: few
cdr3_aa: CASSPTGATEAFF
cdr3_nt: TGCGCCAGCAGCCCGACAGGGGCGACTGAAGCTTTCTTT

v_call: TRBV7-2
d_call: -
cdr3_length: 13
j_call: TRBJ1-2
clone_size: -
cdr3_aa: CASSLSHAYGYTF
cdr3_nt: TGTGCCAGCAGCTTATCACATGCCTATGGCTACACCTTC